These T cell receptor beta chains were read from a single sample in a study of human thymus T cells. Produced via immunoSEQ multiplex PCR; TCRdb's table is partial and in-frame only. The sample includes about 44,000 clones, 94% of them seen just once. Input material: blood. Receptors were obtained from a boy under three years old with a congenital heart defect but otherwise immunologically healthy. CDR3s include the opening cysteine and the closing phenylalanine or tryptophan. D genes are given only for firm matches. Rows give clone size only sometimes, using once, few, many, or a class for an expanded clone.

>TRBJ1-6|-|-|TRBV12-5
CASGLFRDPNSPLHF
TGTGCTAGTGGTTTGTTCCGGGACCCTAATTCACCCCTCCACTTT
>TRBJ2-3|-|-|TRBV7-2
CASSLGLLRTDTQYF
TGTGCCAGCAGCTTAGGACTTCTTCGCACAGATACGCAGTATTTT
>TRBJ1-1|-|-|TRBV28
CASSTQGPEAFF
TGTGCCAGCAGTACTCAGGGTCCTGAAGCTTTCTTT
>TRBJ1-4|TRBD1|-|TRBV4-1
CASSLQGRGRDEKLFF
TGCGCCAGCAGCCTACAAGGCAGGGGGCGAGATGAAAAACTGTTTTTT
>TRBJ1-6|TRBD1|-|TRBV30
CAWVITTGGRSPLHF
TGTGCCTGGGTCATTACGACAGGGGGCAGATCACCCCTCCACTTT
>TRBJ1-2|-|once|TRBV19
CASTPAGGGYTF
TGTGCCAGTACCCCAGCTGGAGGCGGCTACACCTTC
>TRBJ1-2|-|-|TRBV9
CASSVGGVGSYGYTF
TGTGCCAGCAGCGTAGGAGGGGTAGGGAGCTATGGCTACACCTTC
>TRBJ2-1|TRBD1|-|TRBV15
CATSRGGQGNNEQFF
TGTGCCACCAGCAGAGGGGGACAGGGGAATAATGAGCAGTTCTTC
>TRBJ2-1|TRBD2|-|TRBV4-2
CASSQTASGGYNEQFF
TGTGCCAGCAGCCAGACGGCTAGCGGGGGGTACAATGAGCAGTTCTTC
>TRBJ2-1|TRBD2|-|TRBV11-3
CASSPSPASGGRGEQFF
TGTGCCAGCAGCCCTTCCCCGGCTAGCGGAGGCCGCGGTGAGCAGTTCTTC
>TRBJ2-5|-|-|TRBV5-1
CASSAGGPGAETQYF
TGCGCCAGCAGTGCCGGTGGTCCGGGTGCGGAGACCCAGTACTTC
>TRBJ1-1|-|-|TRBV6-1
CASTAGVKTEAFF
TGTGCCAGCACGGCAGGGGTAAAGACTGAAGCTTTCTTT
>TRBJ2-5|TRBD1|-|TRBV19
CASKDRVETQYF
TGTGCCAGTAAGGACAGGGTAGAGACCCAGTACTTC
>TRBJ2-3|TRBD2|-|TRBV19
CASSLAGSTDTQYF
TGTGCCAGTAGTCTAGCGGGGAGCACAGATACGCAGTATTTT
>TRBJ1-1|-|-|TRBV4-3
CASSQDLARFEAFF
TGCGCCAGCAGCCAAGATCTTGCCCGTTTTGAAGCTTTCTTT
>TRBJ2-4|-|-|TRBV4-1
CASSQGGGNIQYF
TGCGCCAGCAGCCAAGGAGGGGGAAACATTCAGTACTTC
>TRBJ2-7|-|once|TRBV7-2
CASSLLALSLDEQYF
TGTGCCAGCAGCCTACTAGCCCTCTCTCTTGACGAGCAGTACTTC
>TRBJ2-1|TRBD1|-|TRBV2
CASSIFARQGERYNEQFF
TGTGCCAGCAGTATCTTCGCTCGGCAGGGGGAGAGGTACAATGAGCAGTTCTTC
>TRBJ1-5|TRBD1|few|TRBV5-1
CASSLTGGNQPQHF
TGCGCCAGCAGCTTGACAGGGGGCAATCAGCCCCAGCATTTT
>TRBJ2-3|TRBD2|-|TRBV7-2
CASRPSGVTDTQYF
TGTGCCAGCAGACCAAGCGGGGTCACAGATACGCAGTATTTT
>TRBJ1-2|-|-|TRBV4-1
CASSRSGTLYGYTF
TGCGCCAGCAGCCGCTCCGGGACGCTCTATGGCTACACCTTC
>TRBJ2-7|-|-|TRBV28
CASSSRQEQYF
TGTGCCAGCAGTTCTAGACAGGAGCAGTACTTC
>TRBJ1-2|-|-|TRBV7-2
CASSLVVAGNGYTF
TGTGCCAGCAGCTTAGTAGTCGCAGGGAATGGCTACACCTTC
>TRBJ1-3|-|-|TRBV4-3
CASSRSGSSGNTIYF
TGCGCCAGCAGCCGCTCGGGGAGCTCTGGAAACACCATATATTTT
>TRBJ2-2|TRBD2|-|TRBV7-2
CASSRGLAGTGELFF
TGTGCCAGCAGCCGAGGACTAGCGGGGACCGGGGAGCTGTTTTTT
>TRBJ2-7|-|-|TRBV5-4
CASSYEGGLREQYF
TGTGCCAGCAGCTACGAAGGGGGTTTAAGGGAGCAGTACTTC
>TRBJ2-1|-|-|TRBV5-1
CASSLDGVHNEQFF
TGCGCCAGCAGCTTGGACGGAGTCCACAATGAGCAGTTCTTC
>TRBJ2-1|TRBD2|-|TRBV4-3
CASSQLSGGENDEQFF
TGCGCCAGCAGCCAACTTAGCGGGGGTGAGAACGATGAGCAGTTCTTC
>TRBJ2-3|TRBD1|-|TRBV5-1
CASSPGQGTDTQYF
TGCGCCAGCAGCCCCGGACAGGGCACAGATACGCAGTATTTT
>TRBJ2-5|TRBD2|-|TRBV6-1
CASDLAGGQETQYF
TGTGCCAGCGATCTAGCGGGGGGCCAAGAGACCCAGTACTTC
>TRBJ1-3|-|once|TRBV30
CAWSPGRPSGNTIYF
TGTGCCTGGAGTCCAGGACGGCCCTCTGGAAACACCATATATTTT
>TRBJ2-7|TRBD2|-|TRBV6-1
CASRLAVYEQYF
TGTGCCAGCAGACTAGCGGTCTACGAGCAGTACTTC
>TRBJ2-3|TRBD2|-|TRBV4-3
CASSLGLAPTDTQYF
TGCGCCAGCAGCCTCGGACTAGCGCCCACAGATACGCAGTATTTT
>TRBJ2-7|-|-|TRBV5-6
CASSLVDGSYEQYF
TGTGCCAGCAGCTTGGTGGACGGGTCCTACGAGCAGTACTTC
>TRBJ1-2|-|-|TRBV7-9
CAISGSYGYTF
TGTGCCATCTCCGGGTCCTATGGCTACACCTTC
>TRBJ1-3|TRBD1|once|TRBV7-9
CASIILTGADSGNTIYF
TGTGCCAGCATCATCCTCACAGGGGCCGACTCTGGAAACACCATATATTTT
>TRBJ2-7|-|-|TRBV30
CAWKDWGAYEQYF
TGTGCCTGGAAAGATTGGGGGGCCTACGAGCAGTACTTC
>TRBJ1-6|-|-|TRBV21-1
CASSKEGRCNSPLHF
TGTGCCAGCAGCAAAGAGGGGCGTTGTAATTCACCCCTCCACTTT
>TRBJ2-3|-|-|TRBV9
CASSSPVDTQYF
TGTGCCAGCAGTTCTCCGGTGGATACGCAGTATTTT
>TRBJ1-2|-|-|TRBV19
CASSIEAGNGYTF
TGTGCCAGTAGTATAGAAGCAGGGAACGGCTACACCTTC
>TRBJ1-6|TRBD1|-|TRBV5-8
CASSLVVDGTGGGYNSPLHF
TGTGCCAGCAGCTTGGTGGTGGATGGGACAGGGGGCGGCTATAATTCACCCCTCCACTTT
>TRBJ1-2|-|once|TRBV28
CASSLSGGVYGYTF
TGTGCCAGCAGTTTATCCGGGGGGGTCTATGGCTACACCTTC